A selection of T cell receptor beta chains follows, all from one sample in a study of brain T cells in children with intractable seizures. This table comes from immunoSEQ multiplex PCR, and its TCRdb copy is limited to in-frame clones, with some not included. The data hold roughly 80,000 clones, with around 91% observed a single time. The material was peripheral blood, obtained at surgery. Receptors originate from a girl aged 2 to 9 with Rasmussen encephalitis and intractable seizures. Both conserved end residues are part of each CDR3. Fields, in order: clone size, V gene, J gene, D gene, CDR3 DNA, CDR3 protein. D genes are given only for firm matches. Where a row states a size, it is once, few, many or the class of an expanded clone; other rows omit it.

abundance: NA; v_gene: TRBV18; j_gene: TRBJ2-3; d_gene: TRBD2; CDR3nt: TGTGCCAGCTCCCTCGGACTAGCGGCCACAGATACGCAGTATTTT; CDR3aa: CASSLGLAATDTQYF
abundance: NA; v_gene: TRBV29-1; j_gene: TRBJ2-7; d_gene: TRBD1; CDR3nt: TGCAGCGTTGGGGACAGAGGGTACGAGCAGTACTTC; CDR3aa: CSVGDRGYEQYF
abundance: NA; v_gene: TRBV3-1/TRBV3-2; j_gene: TRBJ1-1; d_gene: NA; CDR3nt: TGTGCCAGCAGCCAAGATAAGCTAGGACGCCTCTTT; CDR3aa: CASSQDKLGRLF
abundance: NA; v_gene: TRBV29-1; j_gene: TRBJ2-7; d_gene: NA; CDR3nt: TGCAGCGTTGTATTGTCGGGGCCCTCCTACGAGCAGTACTTC; CDR3aa: CSVVLSGPSYEQYF
abundance: few; v_gene: TRBV6-5; j_gene: TRBJ1-6; d_gene: NA; CDR3nt: TGTGCCAGCAGTTCCTGGACAGCTAATTCACCCCTCCACTTT; CDR3aa: CASSSWTANSPLHF
abundance: NA; v_gene: TRBV10-3; j_gene: TRBJ2-1; d_gene: TRBD2; CDR3nt: TGTGCCATCAGTGAAGGTAGCGGGAGGTCCAATGAGCAGTTCTTC; CDR3aa: CAISEGSGRSNEQFF
abundance: NA; v_gene: TRBV2; j_gene: TRBJ2-7; d_gene: NA; CDR3nt: TGTGCCAGCACTCCAGGCTACTACGAGCAGTACTTC; CDR3aa: CASTPGYYEQYF
abundance: NA; v_gene: TRBV30; j_gene: TRBJ1-1; d_gene: NA; CDR3nt: TGTGCCTGGGGACCGGGCAGGTTGGACGCTTTCTTT; CDR3aa: CAWGPGRLDAFF
abundance: NA; v_gene: TRBV29-1; j_gene: TRBJ2-7; d_gene: NA; CDR3nt: TGCAGCGTTGAATTGGGCAATTCCGTCTACTACGAGCAGTACTTC; CDR3aa: CSVELGNSVYYEQYF
abundance: NA; v_gene: TRBV2; j_gene: TRBJ1-2; d_gene: TRBD1; CDR3nt: TGTGCCATTCGGGACAGGTTAGAGGGCTACACCTTC; CDR3aa: CAIRDRLEGYTF
abundance: NA; v_gene: TRBV28; j_gene: TRBJ2-7; d_gene: NA; CDR3nt: TGTGCCAGCAGTTCAATGGGATACGAGCAGTACTTC; CDR3aa: CASSSMGYEQYF
abundance: NA; v_gene: TRBV10-2; j_gene: TRBJ1-5; d_gene: NA; CDR3nt: TGCGCCAGCAGCCAGTCCCCCCGGGGTGGCAATCAGCCCCAGCATTTT; CDR3aa: CASSQSPRGGNQPQHF
abundance: NA; v_gene: TRBV24-1; j_gene: TRBJ1-6; d_gene: NA; CDR3nt: TGTGCCACCAGTGCGGGGGGCTCCTATAATTCACCCCTCCACTTT; CDR3aa: CATSAGGSYNSPLHF
abundance: NA; v_gene: TRBV28; j_gene: TRBJ1-1; d_gene: NA; CDR3nt: TGTGCCAGCAGTTTATTGAACACTGAAGCTTTCTTT; CDR3aa: CASSLLNTEAFF
abundance: NA; v_gene: TRBV7-6; j_gene: TRBJ2-7; d_gene: TRBD2; CDR3nt: TGTGCCAGCAGCCAGAGGACTAGCGGGAGGGGGGAGCAGTACTTC; CDR3aa: CASSQRTSGRGEQYF
abundance: NA; v_gene: TRBV6-2/TRBV6-3; j_gene: TRBJ2-6; d_gene: NA; CDR3nt: TGTGCCAGCAGTTACCAACCTCCCAGCTCTGGGGCCAACGTCCTGACTTTC; CDR3aa: CASSYQPPSSGANVLTF
abundance: NA; v_gene: TRBV21-1; j_gene: TRBJ1-1; d_gene: NA; CDR3nt: TGTGCCAGCAGCAGGTCCGCTCTGAACACTGAAGCTTTCTTT; CDR3aa: CASSRSALNTEAFF
abundance: once; v_gene: TRBV5-5; j_gene: TRBJ2-4; d_gene: TRBD1; CDR3nt: TGTGCCAGCAGCTTGGGGACAGGGGATGACATTCAGTACTTC; CDR3aa: CASSLGTGDDIQYF
abundance: NA; v_gene: TRBV19; j_gene: TRBJ2-2; d_gene: TRBD2; CDR3nt: TGTGCCAGTAGTGCCACGGGACTAAGGACCGGGGAGCTGTTTTTT; CDR3aa: CASSATGLRTGELFF
abundance: NA; v_gene: TRBV19; j_gene: TRBJ1-1; d_gene: TRBD1; CDR3nt: TGTGCCACCTCGGACAGGCCCGGAGGGGAAGCTTTCTTT; CDR3aa: CATSDRPGGEAFF
abundance: NA; v_gene: TRBV24-1; j_gene: TRBJ1-5; d_gene: TRBD1; CDR3nt: TGTGCCACCAGCCGACAGGGCCGGCCCCAGCATTTT; CDR3aa: CATSRQGRPQHF
abundance: NA; v_gene: TRBV19; j_gene: TRBJ2-7; d_gene: TRBD1; CDR3nt: TGTGCCAGTGGGAGGACAGGGGGACCCTACGAGCAGTACTTC; CDR3aa: CASGRTGGPYEQYF
abundance: NA; v_gene: TRBV27; j_gene: TRBJ1-1; d_gene: NA; CDR3nt: TGTGCCAGCAGTTCGTTCGCCGGACGGACCGAAGCTTTCTTT; CDR3aa: CASSSFAGRTEAFF
abundance: NA; v_gene: TRBV5-4; j_gene: TRBJ1-1; d_gene: NA; CDR3nt: TGTGCCAGCAGCCCAATTGGGGGGACGAACACTGAAGCTTTCTTT; CDR3aa: CASSPIGGTNTEAFF
abundance: NA; v_gene: TRBV19; j_gene: TRBJ2-1; d_gene: TRBD2; CDR3nt: TGTGCCAGTAGGATAGGACTAGCGGGGCCCCATGAGCAGTTCTTC; CDR3aa: CASRIGLAGPHEQFF
abundance: NA; v_gene: TRBV9; j_gene: TRBJ2-3; d_gene: TRBD1; CDR3nt: TGTGCCAGCAGCGTAGTTGAGGGGGCGGCAGATACGCAGTATTTT; CDR3aa: CASSVVEGAADTQYF
abundance: NA; v_gene: TRBV27; j_gene: TRBJ2-4; d_gene: NA; CDR3nt: TGTGCCAGCAGTTTAAAAGGGGGAGGAAACATTCAGTACTTC; CDR3aa: CASSLKGGGNIQYF